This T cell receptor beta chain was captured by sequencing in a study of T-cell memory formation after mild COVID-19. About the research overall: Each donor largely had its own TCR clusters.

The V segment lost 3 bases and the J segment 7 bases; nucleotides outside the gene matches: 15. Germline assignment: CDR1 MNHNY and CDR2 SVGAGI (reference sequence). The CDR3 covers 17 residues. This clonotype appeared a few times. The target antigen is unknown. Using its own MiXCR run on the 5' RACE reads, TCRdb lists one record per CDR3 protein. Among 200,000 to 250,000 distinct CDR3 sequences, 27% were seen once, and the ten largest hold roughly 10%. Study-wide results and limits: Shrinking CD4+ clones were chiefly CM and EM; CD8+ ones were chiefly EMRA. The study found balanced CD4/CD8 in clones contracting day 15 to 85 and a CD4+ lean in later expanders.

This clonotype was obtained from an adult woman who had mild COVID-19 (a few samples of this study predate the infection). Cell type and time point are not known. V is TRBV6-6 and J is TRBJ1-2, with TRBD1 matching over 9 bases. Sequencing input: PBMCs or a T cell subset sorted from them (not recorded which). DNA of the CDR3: TGTGCCAGCAGTTATATGGGAACAGGGGGCGGATTCTCTGGCTACACCTTC. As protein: CASSYMGTGGGFSGYTF.